The 29 T cell receptor beta chains presented below share a single source sample, sequenced in a study of blood T cell repertoires in COVID-19. The table came from immunoSEQ multiplex PCR; TCRdb's copy has only in-frame clones and leaves some out. The sample records 150,000 to 200,000 clones, about four fifths being singletons. Material for sequencing was peripheral blood. Source of these receptors: a man between 60 and 70 years old with acute or convalescent COVID-19.

The chain recombines TRBV9 with TRBJ2-2, with D possibly being TRBD1 (5 bases). CDR1 is SGDLS, CDR2 YYNGEE, per germline. The CDR3 sequence is 14 residues long. With 4 bases removed from V and 7 bases from J, the gap between germline ends came to 14 bases. The CDR3 reads CASSKSRGGGELFF. In DNA form, the CDR3 reads TGTGCCAGCAGCAAGTCAAGGGGCGGCGGGGAGCTGTTTTTT.

The V and J genes are TRBV7-2 and TRBJ2-1; 8 bases are shared with TRBD2. The CDR3 consists of 17 residues. J lost 3 bases, V lost 3 bases, and 10 bases had no gene match. Looked up from germline, CDR1 is SGHTA and CDR2 is FQGNSA. The CDR3 DNA sequence: TGTGCCAGCAGCTTCGGGGGTCTGGGACTAGTCTACAATGAGCAGTTCTTC. This encodes CASSFGGLGLVYNEQFF.

By proportion, this clone is medium-sized. V gene TRBV10-3 combines with J gene TRBJ2-1; 10 nucleotides match TRBD1. The CDR3 is made up of 14 amino acids. The germline gives CDR1 ENHRY, CDR2 SYGVKD. J gave up 10 bases and V 6 bases, and 9 bases lay outside the gene matches. CDR3 region: CAIRPGQGFSEQFF. CDR3 DNA sequence: TGTGCCATCAGACCGGGACAGGGGTTCAGCGAGCAGTTCTTC.

The gene calls are TRBV19 and TRBJ1-2; D not resolved. Germline V gives CDR1 LNHDA, CDR2 SQIVND (reference sequence). Trimming took off 1 base at V and 4 bases at J, with 7 bases between the two ends. The CDR3 loop spans 13 amino acids. Here the CDR3 reads CASSIVRGYGYTF. The CDR3 DNA follows: TGTGCCAGTAGTATAGTACGGGGCTATGGCTACACCTTC.

This clone occurred once. CDR3 residues: CASGSRDRPNSPLHF. For the CDR3, the DNA is TGTGCCAGCGGCTCCCGGGACAGGCCCAATTCACCCCTCCACTTT. The chain employs TRBV2 and TRBJ1-6; 8 bases fit TRBD1. Germline loops: CDR1 SNHLY, CDR2 FYNNEI. The CDR3 covers 15 residues. V dropped 8 bases and J dropped 7; count of bases not matched to a gene: 10.

The chain couples TRBV12-5 to TRBJ2-7, with TRBD1 matching 9 bases. In germline, CDR1 is LGHNT, CDR2 FRNRAP. Germline trimming cut 5 bases from V and 2 bases from J; bases unmatched to any gene: 4. The CDR3 consists of 14 residues. CDR3 sequence reads: CASGPGTGTYEQYF. The DNA of the CDR3 is TGTGCTAGTGGTCCGGGGACAGGGACCTACGAGCAGTACTTC. The variable domain in full, completed from reference TRBV12-5 and TRBJ2-7, reads DARVTQTPRHKVTEMGQEVTMRCQPILGHNTVFWYRQTMMQGLELLAYFRNRAPLDDSGMPKDRFSAEMPDATLATLKIQPSEPRDSAVYFCASGPGTGTYEQYFGPGTRLTVT.

The genes are TRBV9 and TRBJ2-7; 9 nucleotides agree with TRBD1. Trimming took 7 bases from V and 2 from J; bases not matched to a gene: 10. CDR1 SGDLS and CDR2 YYNGEE come from the germline V gene. The CDR3 spans 15 residues. The CDR3 sequence: CASGPTGGSTYEQYF. CDR3 bases: TGTGCCAGCGGCCCTACAGGGGGCTCCACCTACGAGCAGTACTTC.

This chain connects TRBV4-1 to TRBJ1-2; 7 bases are shared with TRBD1. CDR3 length equals 15 residues. V trimming: 0 bases; J trimming: 2 bases; junction bases outside the gene matches: 3. Germline loops: CDR1 MGHRA, CDR2 YSYEKL. CDR3 protein: CASSQEETGNYGYTF. The DNA of the CDR3 is TGCGCCAGCAGCCAAGAAGAGACAGGGAACTATGGCTACACCTTC.

This chain joins TRBV6-6 and TRBJ2-5, with 13 bases matching TRBD2. Per germline, CDR1 MNHNY and CDR2 SVGAGI (reference sequence). The CDR3 is 14 amino acids. V was pared by 5 bases and J by 5 bases, with 2 bases of the junction left unmatched. This chain's CDR3 is CASSLTSGGETQYF. Here the CDR3 DNA reads TGTGCCAGCAGTCTGACTAGCGGGGGGGAGACCCAGTACTTC.

V is TRBV4-1 and J is TRBJ1-2, with D maybe TRBD1 (5 bases). Trimming stripped 4 bases from V and 3 bases from J, with 12 bases between. The V gene's germline CDR1 is MGHRA and CDR2 YSYEKL. The CDR3 is 14 residues long. The CDR3 DNA follows: TGCGCCAGCAGCCCTTTAGCAGGGTACTATGGCTACACCTTC. As protein: CASSPLAGYYGYTF.

CDR3 in amino acids: CASREEYTGELFF. The CDR3 region has the DNA TGTGCCAGCAGAGAAGAGTACACCGGGGAGCTGTTTTTT. V gene TRBV25-1 combines with J gene TRBJ2-2; the D is unclear. This CDR3 comprises 13 residues. V was clipped by 6 bases and J by 3 bases, with 8 bases between them. Germline CDR1 is MGHDK and CDR2 is SYGVNS.

The gene calls are TRBV7-8 and TRBJ1-1; unclear D gene. The germline V gene has CDR1 SGHVS and CDR2 FQNEAQ. The CDR3 is made up of 15 amino acids. Between the trimmed V and J ends, which lost 3 bases and 3 bases, there was a span of 14 bases. The CDR3 bases are TGTGCCAGCAGCTTGAGAAGGGAGCCCTACACTGAAGCTTTCTTT. Amino acids: CASSLRREPYTEAFF.

This chain links TRBV12-5 with TRBJ1-3; the match to TRBD1 covers 9 bases. This CDR3 has 22 residues. Per germline, CDR1 LGHNT and CDR2 FRNRAP. Trimming removed 0 bases from V and 0 bases from J; junction bases left unmatched: 18. CDR3 bases: TGTGCTAGTGGTTTGGTATGGGGGACCGGGACAGGGCCTCAAAGCTCTGGAAACACCATATATTTT. This codes for CASGLVWGTGTGPQSSGNTIYF.

V is TRBV5-1 and J is TRBJ2-1, with TRBD2 matching over 7 bases. Per the germline V gene, CDR1 is SGHRS and CDR2 is YFSETQ. The CDR3 covers 17 residues. The J segment lost 5 bases and the V segment lost 3 bases, leaving 14 bases of the junction unmatched. CDR3 protein: CASSSRPSGGRDNEQFF. The CDR3 coding sequence is TGCGCCAGCAGCTCAAGACCTAGCGGAGGAAGAGACAATGAGCAGTTCTTC.

The CDR3 loop reads CASSLDRANQPQHF. In DNA form, the CDR3 reads TGTGCCAGCAGCTTGGACAGGGCAAATCAGCCCCAGCATTTT. The V and J genes are TRBV5-4 and TRBJ1-5; tentatively, D is TRBD1 (6 bases). Germline CDR1 reads SGHNT; CDR2 reads YYREEE (reference sequence). This CDR3 is 14 amino acids long. Between the trimmed V and J ends, which lost 0 bases and 4 bases, there was a span of 8 bases.

The CDR3, as DNA: TGTGCCAGCAGCGAACAGTTGATGAACACTGAAGCTTTCTTT. Its protein product is CASSEQLMNTEAFF. J is TRBJ1-1 and V is TRBV5-4, with D unresolved. CDR1 is SGHNT and CDR2 is YYREEE in the germline V gene (reference sequence). V gave up 4 bases and J gave up 0 bases, with 10 bases separating them. CDR3 size: 14 residues.

The rearrangement uses TRBV7-2 and TRBJ1-4, with a possible D match to TRBD1 (5 bases). Per germline, CDR1 SGHTA and CDR2 FQGNSA. Trimming left V 0 bases short and J 3 bases short, with 17 bases between. The CDR3 sequence is 18 residues long. The CDR3 DNA is TGTGCCAGCAGCTTAGCCACGACAGCCTGGGCGTCTAATGAAAAACTGTTTTTT. The encoded protein is CASSLATTAWASNEKLFF.

This chain links TRBV5-1 with TRBJ1-6, with 7 positions matching TRBD1. Germline V CDR1 and CDR2: SGHRS, YFSETQ. V shed 3 bases and J 4 bases; nucleotides not matched to a gene: 10. The CDR3 sequence is 17 residues long. This CDR3 is CASSYQGDGGYNSPLHF. In nucleotides, the CDR3 is TGCGCCAGCAGCTACCAGGGGGACGGGGGATATAATTCACCCCTCCACTTT.

This chain uses TRBV7-2 with TRBJ1-2, with 8 bases fitting TRBD1. CDR1 and CDR2 (germline): SGHTA, FQGNSA. CDR3 size: 14 residues. V was pared by 4 bases and J by 2 bases, with 3 bases of the junction left unmatched. CDR3 bases: TGTGCCAGCAGCTATAGACAGGGGAACTATGGCTACACCTTC. Amino acid sequence: CASSYRQGNYGYTF.

The sample holds a few counts of this clone. This sequence joins TRBV2 and TRBJ1-6; D possibly corresponds to TRBD1 (5 bases). The V gene's germline CDR1 is SNHLY and CDR2 FYNNEI. This CDR3 has 14 residues. V was shortened by 4 bases and J by 6 bases, with 10 bases between the two germline ends. CDR3 protein: CASSGGAVNSPLHF. CDR3 nucleotide sequence: TGTGCCAGCAGTGGGGGCGCCGTTAATTCACCCCTCCACTTT.

The chain is built from TRBV29-1 and TRBJ1-1; possibly TRBD1 for D (5 bases). The germline V and J ends were trimmed by 4 bases and 1 base, with 13 bases remaining between them. The germline V gene encodes CDR1 SQVTM and CDR2 ANQGSEA. This CDR3 region has 14 residues. For the CDR3, the DNA is TGCAGCGTTGCTGTGGCGGGACCGAACACTGAAGCTTTCTTT. Amino acid sequence: CSVAVAGPNTEAFF.

V and J are TRBV24-1 and TRBJ2-3, with a tentative D call TRBD1 (6 bases). The CDR3 runs to 15 residues. From germline, CDR1 is KGHDR and CDR2 SFDVKD. V was shortened by 4 bases and J by 0 bases, with 10 bases between the two germline ends. The CDR3 region has the DNA TGTGCCACCAGTGACCCAACAGGGAGCACAGATACGCAGTATTTT. This codes for CATSDPTGSTDTQYF.

CDR3 protein: CASSAQEQGTRNQPQHF. The CDR3 DNA follows: TGTGCCAGCAGCGCCCAGGAACAGGGGACCCGAAATCAGCCCCAGCATTTT. The V call is TRBV9, the J call TRBJ1-5; 7 bases align to TRBD1. Losses at the gene ends were 3 bases for V and 4 bases for J; bases not matched to a gene: 13. The CDR3 length is 17 residues. CDR1 and CDR2 (germline): SGDLS, YYNGEE. Supplemented by reference TRBV9 and TRBJ1-5, the full variable domain reads DSGVTQTPKHLITATGQRVTLRCSPRSGDLSVYWYQQSLDQGLQFLIQYYNGEERAKGNILERFSAQQFPDLHSELNLSSLELGDSALYFCASSAQEQGTRNQPQHFGDGTRLSIL.

This chain joins TRBV6-6 and TRBJ2-5, with unresolved D. Trimming removed 8 bases from V and 5 bases from J, with 15 bases in between. Germline CDR1 reads MNHNY; CDR2 reads SVGAGI (reference sequence). The CDR3 is made up of 13 amino acids. CDR3 nucleotide sequence: TGTGCCAGCTTGAGTAGGCGGAACGAGACCCAGTACTTC. It yields the protein CASLSRRNETQYF.

The rearrangement uses TRBV15 and TRBJ2-1, with TRBD2 as a possible D gene (6 bases). The CDR3 length is 21 residues. V lost 0 bases and J lost 2, with 26 bases in between. Per germline, CDR1 LNHNV and CDR2 YYDKDF (reference sequence). CDR3 in DNA: TGTGCCACCAGCAGAGATCTGGGCGGATCGGGATCTGGAGGGGCCTACAATGAGCAGTTCTTC. Amino acids: CATSRDLGGSGSGGAYNEQFF.

The J gene is TRBJ1-5, the V gene TRBV19; D is perhaps TRBD1 (5 bases). V lost 7 bases to trimming and J lost 6 bases, with 13 bases between them. The germline V gene encodes CDR1 LNHDA and CDR2 SQIVND (reference sequence). The CDR3 runs 13 residues. CDR3 residues: CASTPTQGQPQHF. CDR3 nucleotide sequence: TGTGCCAGTACCCCCACCCAGGGTCAGCCCCAGCATTTT.

This chain joins TRBV27 and TRBJ2-3; 8 positions match TRBD2. Trimming cost V 4 bases and J 2 bases; bases outside gene matches: 2. CDR1 and CDR2 (germline): MNHEY, SMNVEV (reference sequence). This CDR3 is 14 amino acids long. In DNA, the CDR3 is TGTGCCAGCAGTTCACTAGCGGTCACAGATACGCAGTATTTT. Translated: CASSSLAVTDTQYF.

The chain carries TRBV6-5 and TRBJ1-5; D not certain. The CDR3 loop spans 14 amino acids. Trimming pared 7 bases from V and 2 bases from J, leaving 12 bases between. CDR1 is MNHEY, CDR2 SVGAGI, per germline. The CDR3, as DNA: TGTGCCAGCATCTTTGGTCAGGGCAATCAGCCCCAGCATTTT. Translated, it gives CASIFGQGNQPQHF.

This clone was counted only a few times. V and J are TRBV6-5 and TRBJ2-7; TRBD1 is a possible D gene (6 bases). The CDR3 length is 13 residues. V was trimmed by 2 bases and J by 5 bases, leaving 10 bases between them. In germline, CDR1 is MNHEY, CDR2 SVGAGI. The CDR3 reads CASSYHYRDEQYF. DNA of the CDR3: TGTGCCAGCAGTTACCATTACAGGGACGAGCAGTACTTC.